This TCR beta chain was observed in a study of CD8 T cells in ankylosing spondylitis. Points from the study as a whole: Reports of some motif variants in reactive arthritis synovial fluid and blood predate this one. From matched ankylosing spondylitis synovial fluid, disease-linked clones were reportedly recovered at significantly enriched levels.

This clonotype was recorded at least ten times. What it recognizes is unknown. CDR1 is LGHNA and CDR2 is YSLEER in the germline V gene. CDR3 length equals 15 residues. The V end was cut by 0 bases, the J end by 4 bases, with 9 bases between. Researchers built TCR beta libraries using quantitative 5'-RACE with molecular barcodes. TCRdb redid the calling of the 5' RACE reads with MiXCR, one entry per CDR3 protein. This table has 45,000 to 60,000 distinct CDR3 sequences, around 7.4% appearing once. The specimen sequenced was blood, either unsorted or a sorted T cell fraction (not recorded which). This clonotype originated in a female donor with ankylosing spondylitis or in good health (not recorded which). This rearrangement joins TRBV4-3 to TRBJ2-2; D is unresolved. In DNA form, the CDR3 reads TGCGCCAGCAGCCAAGATGCCGCGACCACCGGGGAGCTGTTTTTT. Protein: CASSQDAATTGELFF.